This passage covers 16 T cell receptor beta chains from one sample sequenced in a study of early T cells in non-severe SARS-CoV-2 infection. Each CDR3 protein gets one entry after TCRdb re-called the 5' RACE reads with MiXCR. The sample has tens of thousands of distinct CDR3 sequences; about 6.3% are singletons. The source was whole blood, collected at baseline. The receptors shown here come from an adult who was a healthcare worker with PCR-confirmed SARS-CoV-2 infection or an uninfected control (not recorded which).

The genes are TRBV7-8 and TRBJ2-2; 7 bases are shared with TRBD2. CDR1 is SGHVS and CDR2 is FQNEAQ in the germline V gene. V was pared by 11 bases and J by 0 bases, with 3 bases of the junction left unmatched. The CDR3 runs to 13 residues. CDR3 DNA: TGTGCCGGGGACTATCCGAACACCGGGGAGCTGTTTTTT. Its protein product is CAGDYPNTGELFF.

Many counts were recorded for this clonotype. The J gene is TRBJ2-7, the V gene TRBV5-5, with 9 bases fitting TRBD1. This CDR3 spans 14 amino acids. Germline CDR1 reads SGHKS; CDR2 reads YYEKEE (reference sequence). J lost 6 bases, V lost 1 base, and 5 bases had no gene match. This CDR3 reads CASSLRTGAGEQYF. DNA for the CDR3: TGTGCCAGCAGCTTGCGGACAGGGGCTGGCGAGCAGTACTTC.

The J gene is TRBJ1-6, the V gene TRBV19; D is ambiguous. The CDR3 totals 15 residues. Germline loops: CDR1 LNHDA, CDR2 SQIVND (reference sequence). The V gene lost 1 base and the J gene lost 6 bases, with 10 bases spanning the gap. The CDR3: CASSIAVATNSPLHF. In DNA form, the CDR3 reads TGTGCCAGTAGTATAGCAGTCGCAACTAATTCACCCCTCCACTTT.

The gene calls are TRBV12-3 or TRBV12-4 and TRBJ1-2; D remains unclear. Trimming pared 7 bases from V and 2 bases from J, leaving 14 bases between. This CDR3 is built from 14 residues. In DNA form, the CDR3 reads TGTGCCAGCACCCCCGACGGGGTGAACTATGGCTACACCTTC. Protein: CASTPDGVNYGYTF.

Only a few counts were recorded for this clonotype. The chain joins TRBV9 to TRBJ2-7, with D possibly matching TRBD1 (5 bases). This CDR3 comprises 14 residues. Germline V CDR1 and CDR2: SGDLS, YYNGEE. Deletions cut 4 bases from V and 2 bases from J, with 13 bases between. This CDR3 reads CASSQAGRPYEQYF. In DNA form, the CDR3 reads TGTGCCAGCAGCCAGGCAGGGCGCCCCTACGAGCAGTACTTC.

The CDR3 is CASSPGMTGNPYNSPLHF. In DNA form, the CDR3 reads TGCGCCAGCAGCCCGGGGATGACAGGGAACCCCTATAATTCACCCCTCCACTTT. This rearrangement joins TRBV4-3 to TRBJ1-6, with TRBD1 matching over 7 bases. This CDR3 has 18 amino acids. V was pared by 4 bases and J by 2 bases, with 11 bases of the junction left unmatched. Germline loops: CDR1 LGHNA, CDR2 YSLEER.

This sequence joins TRBV6-6 and TRBJ1-4; D not resolved. Per the germline V gene, CDR1 is MNHNY and CDR2 is SVGAGI (reference sequence). Trimming removed 2 bases at V and 2 bases at J, with 0 bases between. The CDR3 loop spans 12 amino acids. The DNA of the CDR3 is TGTGCCAGCAGTTACACTAATGAAAAACTGTTTTTT. It translates to CASSYTNEKLFF.

The count of this clonotype is one. The rearrangement joins TRBV7-2 to TRBJ2-1; 13 nucleotides line up with TRBD2. The CDR3 contains 16 residues. Germline V gene lookup returns CDR1 SGHTA and CDR2 FQGNSA. Germline trimming cut 4 bases from V and 5 bases from J; bases unmatched to any gene: 5. CDR3 loop: CASSSPGLAGHNEQFF. The CDR3 nucleotides are TGTGCCAGCAGCTCTCCGGGACTAGCGGGACACAATGAGCAGTTCTTC.

This clonotype has at least ten counts. V usage is TRBV20-1 and J usage is TRBJ2-7; no clear D. CDR3 length equals 12 residues. Looked up from germline, CDR1 is DFQATT and CDR2 is SNEGSKA (reference sequence). V lost 2 bases and J 5 bases, leaving 10 bases between the germline ends. The CDR3 region is CSARQPDHEQYF. CDR3 DNA: TGCAGTGCTAGACAACCGGACCACGAGCAGTACTTC.

Only a few counts were recorded for this clonotype. The chain joins TRBV20-1 to TRBJ1-6; D may be TRBD1 (5 bases). The CDR3 covers 14 residues. Trimming left V 6 bases short and J 6 bases short, with 15 bases between. The germline V gene has CDR1 DFQATT and CDR2 SNEGSKA (reference sequence). The CDR3 sequence is CSAPRGNPNSPLHF. DNA for the CDR3: TGCAGTGCGCCAAGGGGCAACCCTAATTCACCCCTCCACTTT.

This clonotype was found many times. The chain is built from TRBV20-1 and TRBJ2-5; D may match TRBD1 or TRBD2 (5 bases each). The CDR3 is 14 residues long. The germline gives CDR1 DFQATT, CDR2 SNEGSKA (reference sequence). V was pared by 1 base and J by 7 bases, with 16 bases between. CDR3 nucleotide sequence: TGCAGTGCTAGAGGAGCGGAGATCACAGGGACCCAGTACTTC. Protein sequence: CSARGAEITGTQYF.

This clonotype occurred many times. The chain joins TRBV20-1 to TRBJ2-7, with TRBD1 matching over 7 bases. V lost 6 bases, J lost 5 bases, and 10 bases stayed unmatched. The CDR3 loop spans 13 amino acids. Germline loops: CDR1 DFQATT, CDR2 SNEGSKA (reference sequence). In nucleotides, the CDR3 is TGCAGTGCCTGGAAAACAGGGGTCGACGAGCAGTACTTC. As protein: CSAWKTGVDEQYF.

This clonotype was counted a few times. The CDR3 DNA sequence: TGTGCCAGCAGCGGACAGGGGTACACTGAAGCTTTCTTT. Protein product: CASSGQGYTEAFF. The chain combines TRBV2 with TRBJ1-1; TRBD1 agrees at 9 bases. This CDR3 is built from 13 residues. Germline CDR1 is SNHLY and CDR2 is FYNNEI. The V segment lost 6 bases and the J segment 3 bases; nucleotides outside the gene matches: 2.

The J gene is TRBJ2-6, the V gene TRBV6-6, with 8 bases fitting TRBD1. The trim removed 5 bases at V and 2 bases at J, leaving 11 bases unmatched. Germline V lookup: CDR1 MNHNY, CDR2 SVGAGI (reference sequence). CDR3 length equals 18 residues. The CDR3 loop reads CASSNPPGQVPGANVLTF. The CDR3 bases are TGTGCCAGCAGTAACCCTCCGGGACAGGTGCCTGGGGCCAACGTCCTGACTTTC.

This clonotype was seen once. The chain uses TRBV11-2 and TRBJ2-3; no reliable D call. CDR1 is SGHAT and CDR2 is FQNNGV in the germline V gene. CDR3 length: 13 residues. With 7 bases removed from V and 6 bases from J, the gap between germline ends came to 14 bases. CDR3 in amino acids: CASTVMVADTQYF. Here the CDR3 DNA reads TGTGCCAGCACAGTCATGGTGGCTGATACGCAGTATTTT.

This clonotype was observed at least ten times. This chain connects TRBV7-9 to TRBJ1-1, with 7 bases identical to TRBD1. V was pared by 4 bases and J by 9 bases, with 8 bases of the junction left unmatched. CDR1 SEHNR and CDR2 FQNEAQ come from the germline V gene (reference sequence). The CDR3 is made up of 13 amino acids. CDR3 sequence reads: CASSSPSTGKAFF. The CDR3 DNA sequence: TGTGCCAGCAGCTCCCCATCGACAGGGAAAGCTTTCTTT.